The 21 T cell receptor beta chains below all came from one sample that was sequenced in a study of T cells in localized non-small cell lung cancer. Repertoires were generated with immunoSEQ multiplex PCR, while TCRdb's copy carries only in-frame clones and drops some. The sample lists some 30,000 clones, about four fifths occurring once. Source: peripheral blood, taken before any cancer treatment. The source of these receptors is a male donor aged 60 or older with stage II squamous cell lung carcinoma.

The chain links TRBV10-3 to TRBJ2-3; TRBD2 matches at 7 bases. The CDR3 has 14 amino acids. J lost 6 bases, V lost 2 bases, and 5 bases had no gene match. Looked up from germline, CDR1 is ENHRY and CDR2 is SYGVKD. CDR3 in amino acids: CAISEGGSGDTQYF. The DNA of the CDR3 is TGTGCCATCAGTGAGGGCGGGAGCGGCGATACGCAGTATTTT.

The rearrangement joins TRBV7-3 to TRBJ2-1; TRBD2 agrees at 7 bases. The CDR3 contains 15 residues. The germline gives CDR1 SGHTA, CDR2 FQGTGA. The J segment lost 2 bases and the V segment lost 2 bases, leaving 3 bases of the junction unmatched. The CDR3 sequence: CASSLERGTYNEQFF. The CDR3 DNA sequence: TGTGCCAGCAGCTTAGAGCGGGGAACCTACAATGAGCAGTTCTTC.

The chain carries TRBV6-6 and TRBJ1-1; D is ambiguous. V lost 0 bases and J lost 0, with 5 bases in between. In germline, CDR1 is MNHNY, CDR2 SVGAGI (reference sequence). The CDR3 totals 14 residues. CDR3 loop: CASSYSALNTEAFF. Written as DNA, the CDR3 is TGTGCCAGCAGTTACTCTGCCTTGAACACTGAAGCTTTCTTT.

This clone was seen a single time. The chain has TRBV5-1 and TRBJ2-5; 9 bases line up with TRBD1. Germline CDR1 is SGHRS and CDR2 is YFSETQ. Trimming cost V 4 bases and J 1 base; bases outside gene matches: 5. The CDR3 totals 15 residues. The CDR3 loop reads CASSQLGQGQETQYF. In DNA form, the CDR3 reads TGCGCCAGCAGCCAGCTGGGACAGGGCCAAGAGACCCAGTACTTC.

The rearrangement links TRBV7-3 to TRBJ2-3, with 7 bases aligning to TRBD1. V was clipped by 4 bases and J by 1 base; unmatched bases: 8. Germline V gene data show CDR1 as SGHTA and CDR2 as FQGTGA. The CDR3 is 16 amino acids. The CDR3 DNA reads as TGTGCCAGCAGCTCCCGACAGGGTGATGGCACAGATACGCAGTATTTT. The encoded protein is CASSSRQGDGTDTQYF.

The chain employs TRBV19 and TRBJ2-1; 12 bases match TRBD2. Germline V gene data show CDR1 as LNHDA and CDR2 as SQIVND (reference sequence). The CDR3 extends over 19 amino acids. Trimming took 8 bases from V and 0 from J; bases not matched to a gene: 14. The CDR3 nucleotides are TGTGCCAGTTCACCATCTAGCGGGAGGGCCAAGAGCTCCTACAATGAGCAGTTCTTC. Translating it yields CASSPSSGRAKSSYNEQFF. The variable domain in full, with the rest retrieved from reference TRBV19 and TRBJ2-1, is DGGITQSPKYLFRKEGQNVTLSCEQNLNHDAMYWYRQDPGQGLRLIYYSQIVNDFQKGDIAEGYSVSREKKESFPLTVTSAQKNPTAFYLCASSPSSGRAKSSYNEQFFGPGTRLTVL.

As DNA, the CDR3 is TGTGCCAGCAGCTTGGAGGGGGCGGAAGAAGAGACCCAGTACTTC. Encoded protein: CASSLEGAEEETQYF. The chain employs TRBV5-6 and TRBJ2-5; 7 bases map to TRBD1. Germline CDR1 reads SGHDT; CDR2 reads YYEEEE. V was clipped by 0 bases and J by 3 bases; unmatched bases: 5. The CDR3 length is 15 residues.

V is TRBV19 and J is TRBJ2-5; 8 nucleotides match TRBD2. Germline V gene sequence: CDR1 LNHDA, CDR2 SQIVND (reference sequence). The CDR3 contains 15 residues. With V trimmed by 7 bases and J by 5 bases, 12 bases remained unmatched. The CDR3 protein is CASTKGSGGGETQYF. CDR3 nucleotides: TGTGCCAGTACCAAGGGAAGCGGGGGCGGGGAGACCCAGTACTTC.

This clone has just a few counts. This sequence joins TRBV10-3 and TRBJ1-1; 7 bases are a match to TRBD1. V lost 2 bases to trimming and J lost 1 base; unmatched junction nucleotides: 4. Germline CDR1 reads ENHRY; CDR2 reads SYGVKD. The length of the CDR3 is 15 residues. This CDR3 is CAISEAGQQNTEAFF. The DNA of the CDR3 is TGTGCCATCAGTGAGGCGGGACAGCAGAACACTGAAGCTTTCTTT.

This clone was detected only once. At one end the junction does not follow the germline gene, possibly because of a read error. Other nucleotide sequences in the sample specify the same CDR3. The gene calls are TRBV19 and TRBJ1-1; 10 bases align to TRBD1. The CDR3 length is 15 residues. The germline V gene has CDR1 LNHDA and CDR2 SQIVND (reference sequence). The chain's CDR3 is CASRDRGRANTEAFF. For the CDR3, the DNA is TGTGCCAGCAGAGACAGGGGGCGGGCGAACACTGAAGCCTTCTTT.

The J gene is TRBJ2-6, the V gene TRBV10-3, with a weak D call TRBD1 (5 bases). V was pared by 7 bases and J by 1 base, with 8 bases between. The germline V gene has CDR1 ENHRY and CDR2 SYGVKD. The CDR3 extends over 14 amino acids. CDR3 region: CAINPGSGANVLTF. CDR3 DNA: TGTGCCATCAATCCAGGGTCTGGGGCCAACGTCCTGACTTTC.

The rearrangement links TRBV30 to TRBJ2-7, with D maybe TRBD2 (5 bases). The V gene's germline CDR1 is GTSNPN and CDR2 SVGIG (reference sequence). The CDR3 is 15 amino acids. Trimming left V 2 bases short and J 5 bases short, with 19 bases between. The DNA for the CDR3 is TGTGCCTGGAGTACCGGGAACCCCGGTAGCGACGAGCAGTACTTC. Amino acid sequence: CAWSTGNPGSDEQYF.

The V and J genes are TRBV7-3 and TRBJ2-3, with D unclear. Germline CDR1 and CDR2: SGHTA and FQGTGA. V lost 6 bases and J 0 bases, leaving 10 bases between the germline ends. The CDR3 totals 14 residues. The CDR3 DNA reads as TGTGCCAGCAGGGCAGGCGGTAGCACAGATACGCAGTATTTT. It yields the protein CASRAGGSTDTQYF.

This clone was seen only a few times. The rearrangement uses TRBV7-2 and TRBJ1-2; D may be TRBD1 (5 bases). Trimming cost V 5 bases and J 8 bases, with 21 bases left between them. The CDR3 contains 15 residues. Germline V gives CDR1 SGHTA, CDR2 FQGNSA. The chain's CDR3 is CASSGFLGASRGYTF. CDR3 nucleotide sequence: TGTGCCAGCAGCGGGTTCCTTGGGGCGAGCCGGGGCTACACCTTC.

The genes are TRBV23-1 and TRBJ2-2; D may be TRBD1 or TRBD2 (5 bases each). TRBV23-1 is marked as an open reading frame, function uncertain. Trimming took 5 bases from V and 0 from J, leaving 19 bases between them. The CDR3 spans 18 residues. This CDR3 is CASSDPRAGIPNTGELFF. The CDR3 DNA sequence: TGCGCCAGCAGTGACCCCAGGGCCGGGATACCGAACACCGGGGAGCTGTTTTTT.

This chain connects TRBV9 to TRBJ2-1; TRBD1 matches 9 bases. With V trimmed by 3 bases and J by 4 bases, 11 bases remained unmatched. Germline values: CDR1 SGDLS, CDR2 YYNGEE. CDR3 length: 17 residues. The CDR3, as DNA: TGTGCCAGCAGCGCGGGGACAGGGCCACAATTTTACAATGAGCAGTTCTTC. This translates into CASSAGTGPQFYNEQFF.

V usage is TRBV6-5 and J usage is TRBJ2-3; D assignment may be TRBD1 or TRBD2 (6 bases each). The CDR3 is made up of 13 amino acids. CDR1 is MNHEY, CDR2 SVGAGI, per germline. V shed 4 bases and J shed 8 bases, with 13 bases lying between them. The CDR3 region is CASSSHEGGTQYF. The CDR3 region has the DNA TGTGCCAGCAGTTCCCACGAGGGGGGTACGCAGTATTTT.

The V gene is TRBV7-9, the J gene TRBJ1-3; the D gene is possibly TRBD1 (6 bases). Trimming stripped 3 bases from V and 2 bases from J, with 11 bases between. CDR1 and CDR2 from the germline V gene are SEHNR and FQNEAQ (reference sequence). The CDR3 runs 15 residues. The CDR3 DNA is TGTGCCAGCAGCTTTTTACAGGGTACTGGAAACACCATATATTTT. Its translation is CASSFLQGTGNTIYF. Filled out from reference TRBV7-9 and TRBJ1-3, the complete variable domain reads DTGVSQNPRHKITKRGQNVTFRCDPISEHNRLYWYRQTLGQGPEFLTYFQNEAQLEKSRLLSDRFSAERPKGSFSTLEIQRTEQGDSAMYLCASSFLQGTGNTIYFGEGSWLTVV.

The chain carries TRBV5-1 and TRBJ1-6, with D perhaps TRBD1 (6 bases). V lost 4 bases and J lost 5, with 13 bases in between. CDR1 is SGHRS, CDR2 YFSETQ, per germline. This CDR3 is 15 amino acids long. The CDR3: CASSRRPGDNSPLHF. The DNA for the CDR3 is TGCGCCAGCAGCAGGCGTCCAGGGGATAATTCACCCCTCCACTTT.

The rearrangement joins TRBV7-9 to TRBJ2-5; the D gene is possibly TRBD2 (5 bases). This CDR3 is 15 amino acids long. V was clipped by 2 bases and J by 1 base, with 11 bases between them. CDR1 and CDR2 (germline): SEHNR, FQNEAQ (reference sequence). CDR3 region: CASSLRDGLQETQYF. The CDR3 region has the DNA TGTGCCAGCAGCTTACGGGATGGACTCCAAGAGACCCAGTACTTC. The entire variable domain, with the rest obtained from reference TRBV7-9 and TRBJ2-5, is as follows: DTGVSQNPRHKITKRGQNVTFRCDPISEHNRLYWYRQTLGQGPEFLTYFQNEAQLEKSRLLSDRFSAERPKGSFSTLEIQRTEQGDSAMYLCASSLRDGLQETQYFGPGTRLLVL.

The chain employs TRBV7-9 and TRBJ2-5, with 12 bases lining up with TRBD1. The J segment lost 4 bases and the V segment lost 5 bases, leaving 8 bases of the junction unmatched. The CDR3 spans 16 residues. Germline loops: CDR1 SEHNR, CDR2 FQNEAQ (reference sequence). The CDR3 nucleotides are TGTGCCAGCAGCCGCCCCGGGACAGGGGGCTTAGAGACCCAGTACTTC. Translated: CASSRPGTGGLETQYF.